Listed below are T cell receptor beta chains from one sample, sequenced in a study of blood T cell repertoires in COVID-19. TCRdb keeps only in-frame clones here, not all; method: immunoSEQ multiplex PCR. The repertoire has 100,000 to 150,000 clones, 75% to 85% of them found once; the top ten carry 3.8%. Source material: peripheral blood. These receptors were taken from a woman in her fifties or sixties with acute or convalescent COVID-19. Both conserved end residues are part of each CDR3. A D gene is named only where the DNA matches it firmly. The size field is filled for only some rows; it gives once, few, many or a size class.

D gene,clone size,J gene,V gene,CDR3 protein,CDR3 DNA
NA,NA,TRBJ2-6,TRBV4-1,CASSQAGSGANVLTF,TGCGCCAGCAGCCAAGCGGGCTCTGGGGCCAACGTCCTGACTTTC
NA,NA,TRBJ1-1,TRBV7-7,CASSLTQNTEAFF,TGTGCTAGCAGCTTGACACAAAACACTGAAGCTTTCTTT
NA,NA,TRBJ1-3,TRBV19,CASSIGTAFLSGNTIYF,TGTGCCAGTAGTATAGGGACAGCATTTCTCTCTGGAAACACCATATATTTT
TRBD2,NA,TRBJ2-3,TRBV18,CASSPRLAGDVDTQYF,TGTGCCAGCTCACCCCGACTAGCGGGGGATGTAGATACGCAGTATTTT
NA,few,TRBJ2-1,TRBV6-6,CASSLSREFKNEQFF,TGTGCCAGCAGTTTAAGTAGAGAATTCAAGAATGAGCAGTTCTTC
TRBD1,NA,TRBJ1-5,TRBV5-5,CASSRIGQGLNQPQHF,TGTGCCAGCAGCCGGATCGGACAGGGACTCAATCAGCCCCAGCATTTT
TRBD1,NA,TRBJ1-1,TRBV18,CASSPDRTNTEAFF,TGTGCCAGCTCACCGGACAGGACTAACACTGAAGCTTTCTTT
TRBD1,few,TRBJ1-1,TRBV19,CASSIGQGITEAFF,TGTGCCAGTAGTATAGGACAGGGGATCACTGAAGCTTTCTTT
NA,NA,TRBJ2-1,TRBV21-1,CASSKEGPGLSYNEQFF,TGTGCCAGCAGCAAAGAAGGCCCAGGCCTCTCCTACAATGAGCAGTTCTTC
TRBD2,NA,TRBJ2-1,TRBV10-1,CASSPASGSVSNEQFF,TGCGCCAGCAGTCCGGCAAGCGGGAGTGTCTCCAATGAGCAGTTCTTC
TRBD2,NA,TRBJ2-1,TRBV24-1,CATSDFSAGGYNEQFF,TGTGCCACCAGTGATTTTTCAGCGGGAGGGTACAATGAGCAGTTCTTC
NA,NA,TRBJ1-6,TRBV19,CASSPQQGVNSPLHF,TGTGCCAGTAGTCCGCAACAGGGTGTCAACTCACCCCTCCACTTT
TRBD2,NA,TRBJ2-1,TRBV30,CAWSRTSANEQFF,TGTGCCTGGAGCCGGACTAGCGCTAATGAGCAGTTCTTC
TRBD1,few,TRBJ1-2,TRBV11-3,CASDDRVHYGYTF,TGTGCCAGCGACGACAGGGTGCACTATGGCTACACCTTC
NA,NA,TRBJ1-5,TRBV28,CASRAQGNNQPQHF,TGTGCCAGCAGAGCACAGGGTAACAATCAGCCCCAGCATTTT
TRBD1,NA,TRBJ1-4,TRBV7-9,CASSTGQGVEKLFF,TGTGCCAGCAGCACGGGACAGGGTGTCGAAAAACTGTTTTTT
TRBD2,NA,TRBJ2-5,TRBV20-1,CSASSGGETGTQYF,TGCAGTGCTAGTAGCGGGGGGGAAACAGGGACCCAGTACTTC
NA,once,TRBJ2-1,TRBV9,CASSVDSGSLNEQFF,TGTGCCAGCAGCGTAGATTCCGGGAGCCTCAATGAGCAGTTCTTC
NA,NA,TRBJ1-1,TRBV7-3,CASSLDGSTEAFF,TGTGCCAGCAGCCTCGATGGGAGCACTGAAGCTTTCTTT
NA,NA,TRBJ1-4,TRBV19,CASMRATNEKLFF,TGTGCCAGTATGAGGGCAACTAATGAAAAACTGTTTTTT
TRBD1,NA,TRBJ1-2,TRBV19,CASSMGTEGGYTF,TGTGCCAGTAGTATGGGGACAGAAGGGGGCTACACCTTC
TRBD1,NA,TRBJ2-3,TRBV7-8,CASSARTGSATDTQYF,TGTGCCAGCAGCGCGAGGACAGGTTCTGCCACAGATACGCAGTATTTT
NA,NA,TRBJ1-1,TRBV29-1,CSVGTVNTEAFF,TGCAGCGTTGGTACAGTGAACACTGAAGCTTTCTTT
TRBD2,NA,TRBJ2-3,TRBV5-1,CASSSLAGSTDTQYF,TGCGCCAGCAGCTCCTTAGCGGGGTCCACAGATACGCAGTATTTT
NA,NA,TRBJ1-6,TRBV11-2,CASSFKPGNSPLHF,TGTGCCAGCAGCTTCAAGCCAGGGAATTCACCCCTCCACTTT
TRBD2,NA,TRBJ2-4,TRBV5-1,CASSPMAARESIQYF,TGCGCCAGCAGCCCCATGGCAGCGCGGGAGAGCATTCAGTACTTC
TRBD2,NA,TRBJ2-3,TRBV4-2,CASSQVWASGSTDTQYF,TGTGCCAGCAGCCAAGTTTGGGCTAGCGGGAGCACAGATACGCAGTATTTT
NA,NA,TRBJ1-1,TRBV28,CASSRGMNTEAFF,TGTGCCAGCAGCCGGGGGATGAACACTGAAGCTTTCTTT
TRBD2,once,TRBJ2-3,TRBV5-1,CASSLDTSGSADTQYF,TGCGCCAGCAGCTTGGATACTAGCGGGTCAGCAGATACGCAGTATTTT
NA,NA,TRBJ1-5,TRBV2,CASSEDRAKAQPQHF,TGTGCCAGCAGTGAAGACAGGGCTAAGGCTCAGCCCCAGCATTTT
NA,NA,TRBJ2-1,TRBV7-3,CASSDRLTNEQFF,TGTGCCAGCAGCGACCGACTGACCAATGAGCAGTTCTTC
NA,NA,TRBJ1-1,TRBV2,CASSGLTQISQAFF,TGTGCCAGCAGTGGTTTGACACAGATCTCACAAGCTTTCTTT
TRBD1,NA,TRBJ1-1,TRBV4-2,CASSQDHGTANTEAFF,TGTGCCAGCAGCCAAGATCACGGGACAGCGAACACTGAAGCTTTCTTT
NA,NA,TRBJ1-1,TRBV11-2,CASSLERGIEAFF,TGTGCCAGCAGCTTAGAACGCGGCATTGAAGCTTTCTTT
TRBD2,NA,TRBJ2-5,TRBV27,CASSARDYQETQYF,TGTGCCAGCAGTGCCCGGGACTATCAAGAGACCCAGTACTTC
NA,NA,TRBJ2-2,TRBV7-6,CASSLTRRENTGELFF,TGTGCCAGCAGCTTAACCCGGCGGGAAAACACCGGGGAGCTGTTTTTT
NA,NA,TRBJ1-5,TRBV12-3/TRBV12-4,CASSLAVNQPQHF,TGTGCCAGCAGTTTGGCAGTCAATCAGCCCCAGCATTTT
NA,NA,TRBJ2-7,TRBV5-1,CASSLEDSSYEQYF,TGCGCCAGCAGCTTGGAGGACAGCTCCTACGAGCAGTACTTC
TRBD2,NA,TRBJ2-1,TRBV11-2,CASSLLAGAYNEQFF,TGTGCCAGCAGCTTACTAGCGGGTGCCTACAATGAGCAGTTCTTC